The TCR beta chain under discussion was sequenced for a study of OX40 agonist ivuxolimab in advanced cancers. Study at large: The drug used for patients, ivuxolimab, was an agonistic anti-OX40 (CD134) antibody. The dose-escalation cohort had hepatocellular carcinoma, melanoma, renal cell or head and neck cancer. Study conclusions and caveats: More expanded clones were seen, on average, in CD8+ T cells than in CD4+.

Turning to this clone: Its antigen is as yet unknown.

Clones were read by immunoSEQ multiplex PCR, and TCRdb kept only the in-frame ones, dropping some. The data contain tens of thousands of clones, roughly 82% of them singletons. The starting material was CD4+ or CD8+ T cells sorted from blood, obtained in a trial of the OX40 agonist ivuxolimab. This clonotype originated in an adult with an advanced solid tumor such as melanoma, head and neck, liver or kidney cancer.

The CDR3 sequence is CASSPPTGPPDTQYF. The CDR3 DNA sequence: TGTGCCAGCAGCCCACCGACAGGGCCCCCAGATACGCAGTATTTT. This sequence joins TRBV7-9 and TRBJ2-3, with 7 bases matching TRBD1. CDR1 and CDR2 (germline): SEHNR, FQNEAQ (reference sequence). Losses at the gene ends were 5 bases for V and 4 bases for J; bases not matched to a gene: 9. The CDR3 spans 15 residues.